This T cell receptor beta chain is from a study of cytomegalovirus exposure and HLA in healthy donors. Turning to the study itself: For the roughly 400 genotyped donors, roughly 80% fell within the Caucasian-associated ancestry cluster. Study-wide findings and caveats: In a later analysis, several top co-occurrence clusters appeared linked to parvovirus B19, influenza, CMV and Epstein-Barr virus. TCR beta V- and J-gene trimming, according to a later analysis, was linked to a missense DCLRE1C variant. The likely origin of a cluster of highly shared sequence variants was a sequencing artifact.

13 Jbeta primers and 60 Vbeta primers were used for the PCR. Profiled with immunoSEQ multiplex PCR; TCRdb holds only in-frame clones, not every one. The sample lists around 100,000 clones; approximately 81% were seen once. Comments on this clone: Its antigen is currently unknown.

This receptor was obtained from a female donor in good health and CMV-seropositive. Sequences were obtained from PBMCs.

The CDR3 loop is CSVTTGVSKNIQYF. The CDR3 coding sequence is TGCAGCGTCACGACAGGGGTGAGCAAAAACATTCAGTACTTC. This chain links TRBV29-1 with TRBJ2-4, with 8 bases aligning to TRBD1. CDR1 is SQVTM and CDR2 is ANQGSEA in the germline V gene. Trimming cost V 6 bases and J 3 bases; bases outside gene matches: 7. This CDR3 spans 14 amino acids.